These 18 T cell receptor beta chains share one sample of origin, sequenced in a study of T cells in Graves' hyperthyroidism and ophthalmopathy. TCR beta CDR3 region amplification was performed from RNA transcripts. Primed by the HTBI set, a first-round RT-PCR was run on the TCR CDR3. TCRdb fed the multiplex PCR reads into MiXCR, producing one record per CDR3 protein. The sample holds some 500,000 distinct CDR3 sequences, around a quarter seen once. The material sequenced was blood. These TCRs come from a woman under 40 with Graves' ophthalmopathy.

This clonotype was seen many times. The chain combines TRBV24-1 with TRBJ2-2, with TRBD1 as a possible D gene (6 bases). The CDR3 loop spans 14 amino acids. V lost 5 bases and J 5 bases, leaving 11 bases between the germline ends. Germline-derived CDR1 and CDR2 are KGHDR and SFDVKD. The CDR3 sequence: CATSGIRGTGELFF. In DNA, the CDR3 is TGTGCCACCAGTGGGATCAGGGGTACCGGGGAGCTGTTTTTT.

The chain carries TRBV20-1 and TRBJ1-3; no reliable D call. The V and J ends lost 4 bases and 0 bases respectively, with 16 bases between them. The germline V gene encodes CDR1 DFQATT and CDR2 SNEGSKA (reference sequence). The CDR3 runs 16 residues. CDR3 loop: CSAIPVGESSGNTIYF. The CDR3 coding sequence is TGCAGTGCTATACCCGTCGGAGAGAGCTCTGGAAACACCATATATTTT.

The chain combines TRBV12-3 or TRBV12-4 with TRBJ2-5, with D perhaps given as TRBD1 or TRBD2 (5 bases each). This CDR3 comprises 17 residues. Trimming pared 1 base from V and 0 bases from J, leaving 15 bases between. CDR3 bases: TGTGCCAGCAGTTTAGGCGAGATCAGGGAGCACCAAGAGACCCAGTACTTC. Its protein product is CASSLGEIREHQETQYF.

The chain carries TRBV5-1 and TRBJ2-7; the match to TRBD2 covers 11 bases. The trim removed 2 bases at V and 0 bases at J, leaving 4 bases unmatched. Germline V lookup: CDR1 SGHRS, CDR2 YFSETQ. The CDR3 sequence is 16 residues long. CDR3 region: CASSFGLAGGSYEQYF. CDR3 DNA: TGCGCCAGCAGCTTCGGACTAGCGGGCGGCTCCTACGAGCAGTACTTC.

The V call is TRBV7-2, the J call TRBJ2-7; 8 bases map to TRBD1. This CDR3 spans 16 amino acids. From germline, CDR1 is SGHTA and CDR2 FQGNSA. Losses at the gene ends were 0 bases for V and 3 bases for J; bases not matched to a gene: 7. Here the CDR3 reads CASSLATGGTVYEQYF. The CDR3 nucleotides are TGTGCCAGCAGCTTAGCTACAGGGGGTACGGTCTACGAGCAGTACTTC.

This clonotype was picked up many times. This chain connects TRBV12-3 or TRBV12-4 to TRBJ2-7, with 10 bases lining up with TRBD2. This CDR3 comprises 13 residues. V dropped 3 bases and J dropped 6; count of bases not matched to a gene: 2. The CDR3 spells CASSLGLASEQYF. The CDR3 coding sequence is TGTGCCAGCAGTTTGGGACTAGCGAGCGAGCAGTACTTC.

This rearrangement joins TRBV15 to TRBJ1-1; the D gene is possibly TRBD1 (6 bases). CDR3 length: 14 residues. With 3 bases removed from V and 4 bases from J, the gap between germline ends came to 12 bases. Germline assignment: CDR1 LNHNV and CDR2 YYDKDF (reference sequence). Here the CDR3 reads CATSRRGQITEAFF. The CDR3 coding sequence is TGTGCCACCAGCAGGCGAGGACAGATCACTGAAGCTTTCTTT.

This clonotype was observed many times. This rearrangement joins TRBV14 to TRBJ2-5; 9 positions match TRBD2. The CDR3 covers 20 residues. The germline V gene encodes CDR1 SGHDN and CDR2 FVKESK. Unmatched junction bases numbered 19, after V lost 0 bases and J lost 5 bases. This CDR3 is CASSQDLGLAGVVFWETQYF. The CDR3 DNA reads TGTGCCAGCAGCCAAGATCTGGGACTAGCCGGGGTCGTGTTCTGGGAGACCCAGTACTTC.

This clonotype was seen many times. V gene TRBV6-1 combines with J gene TRBJ1-2; 10 positions match TRBD1. V lost 7 bases and J lost 3; bases outside the gene matches: 11. CDR1 MNHNS and CDR2 SASEGT come from the germline V gene. CDR3 length: 16 residues. The DNA of the CDR3 is TGTGCCAGCAAAAGGGGGGACAGGGGACCTTACTATGGCTACACCTTC. This gives the protein CASKRGDRGPYYGYTF.

This clonotype was detected a few times. The V and J genes are TRBV20-1 and TRBJ1-5, with D perhaps TRBD1 (6 bases). Trimming took off 6 bases at V and 8 bases at J, with 20 bases between the two ends. The CDR3 extends over 14 amino acids. Germline V gene sequence: CDR1 DFQATT, CDR2 SNEGSKA (reference sequence). The CDR3 sequence is CSARDIPDLEPQHF. CDR3 coding DNA: TGCAGTGCAAGGGACATCCCTGATTTAGAGCCCCAGCATTTT.

The chain uses TRBV7-9 and TRBJ2-7, with D perhaps being TRBD1 or TRBD2 (5 bases each). CDR3 length: 15 residues. Per the germline V gene, CDR1 is SEHNR and CDR2 is FQNEAQ (reference sequence). Trimming shortened V by 4 bases and J by 4 bases, and 17 bases separated the two germline ends. The DNA of the CDR3 is TGTGCCAGCAGCTCTTCAGGGAGCGGTGGGTACGAGCAGTACTTC. Translating it yields CASSSSGSGGYEQYF.

The chain joins TRBV30 to TRBJ2-7; 12 positions match TRBD1. The germline gives CDR1 GTSNPN, CDR2 SVGIG (reference sequence). This CDR3 is 14 amino acids long. Trimming cost V 5 bases and J 5 bases; bases outside gene matches: 7. For the CDR3, the DNA is TGTGCCTGGGACCAGGGACAGGGGGCGCACGAGCAGTACTTC. Translating it yields CAWDQGQGAHEQYF.

Turning to this clonotype: The conserved final phenylalanine or tryptophan is absent from the CDR3, which likely points to a read error. Because the CDR3's place on the DNA is in doubt, the DNA is left out and the CDR3 is given as listed by TCRdb. The V and J genes are TRBV5-5 and TRBJ1-2; TRBD1, the table's D call, was not compared with the DNA. The germline V gene encodes CDR1 SGHKS and CDR2 YYEKEE (reference sequence). The length of the CDR3 is 16 amino acids, counting both ends. The CDR3: CASSSVYRGLYYGYSY.

As for this clonotype: This clone may be a read error of a much larger clone one base away. The chain combines TRBV5-6 with TRBJ1-1; tentative D call: TRBD1 (6 bases). Germline CDR1 reads SGHDT; CDR2 reads YYEEEE. This CDR3 has 15 residues. CDR3 nucleotide sequence: TGTGCCAGCTGCTTCGAGACAGGAGAGAACACTGAAGCTTTCTTT. Its protein product is CASCFETGENTEAFF.

This clonotype turned up a few times. The chain carries TRBV7-3 and TRBJ2-7, with D possibly being TRBD1 (5 bases). Germline CDR1 is SGHTA and CDR2 is FQGTGA. The CDR3 loop spans 15 amino acids. The germline V and J ends were trimmed by 2 bases and 4 bases, with 15 bases remaining between them. The CDR3 nucleotides are TGTGCCAGCAGCTTAGGTCCCAACCCAGGGTACGAGCAGTACTTC. Translation gives CASSLGPNPGYEQYF.

The chain combines TRBV19 with TRBJ2-7; TRBD1 is a possible D gene (6 bases). Germline V CDR1 and CDR2: LNHDA, SQIVND (reference sequence). V lost 3 bases to trimming and J lost 5 bases, with 11 bases between them. The CDR3 consists of 13 residues. Written as DNA, the CDR3 is TGTGCCAGTAGTATGGTGGGGGCCGACGAGCAGTACTTC. Translated, it gives CASSMVGADEQYF.

For this clonotype: This may stem from a read error, because a much larger clone lies one nucleotide away. The gene calls are TRBV29-1 and TRBJ2-4; no clear D gene. CDR3 size: 10 residues. The germline CDR1 and CDR2 sequences are SQVTM and ANQGSEA. Here the CDR3 DNA reads TGCAGCCTTAGCAAAAACATTAAGTACTTC. Its translation: CSLSKNIKYF.

This chain joins TRBV3-1 and TRBJ1-2; D remains unclear. Trimming removed 5 bases from V and 1 base from J, with 11 bases in between. Germline assignment: CDR1 LGHDT and CDR2 YNNKEL (reference sequence). This CDR3 is 14 amino acids long. The CDR3 region has the DNA TGTGCCAGCAGCGCTACTCTTGGTAACTATGGCTACACCTTC. Translation: CASSATLGNYGYTF.